The 20 T cell receptor beta chains below all came from one sample that was sequenced in a study of blood T cell repertoires in COVID-19. This table comes from immunoSEQ multiplex PCR, and its TCRdb copy is limited to in-frame clones, with some not included. The sample lists roughly 200,000 clones, more than 65% occurring once. The sequenced sample consisted of peripheral blood. The receptors here all came from a human donor in a cohort sampled during active COVID-19.

This clone occurred many times. The V gene is TRBV5-4, the J gene TRBJ1-2; a possible D gene is TRBD1 (5 bases). The CDR3 consists of 14 residues. Per germline, CDR1 SGHNT and CDR2 YYREEE (reference sequence). V shed 4 bases and J shed 4 bases, with 14 bases lying between them. CDR3 DNA: TGTGCCAGCAGCGGCCGGGGGTTCGGCTATGGCTACACCTTC. Amino acids: CASSGRGFGYGYTF.

This clone has just one count. CDR3 DNA: TGTGCCAGCCGGGACAGGGGCGGTATTGAGGAGACCCAGTACTTC. It encodes CASRDRGGIEETQYF. The rearrangement joins TRBV19 to TRBJ2-5; 10 nucleotides agree with TRBD1. Trimming removed 9 bases from V and 5 bases from J; junction bases left unmatched: 12. Germline-derived CDR1 and CDR2 are LNHDA and SQIVND (reference sequence). The CDR3 consists of 15 residues.

This sequence joins TRBV19 and TRBJ2-3; TRBD2 matches 7 bases. Germline CDR1 reads LNHDA; CDR2 reads SQIVND (reference sequence). The length of the CDR3 is 16 residues. After removal of 3 bases from V and 6 bases from J, the junction contained 12 bases not matched to a gene. CDR3 nucleotides: TGTGCCAGTAGTATGAAAGGAGCGGGATTGGGGGATACGCAGTATTTT. This sequence encodes CASSMKGAGLGDTQYF.

This clone was seen at least ten times. The V call is TRBV7-9, the J call TRBJ2-1; 11 bases line up with TRBD2. The V segment lost 5 bases and the J segment 5 bases; nucleotides outside the gene matches: 8. Germline CDR1 is SEHNR and CDR2 is FQNEAQ (reference sequence). This CDR3 region has 16 residues. CDR3 sequence: CASSPASGRRNNEQFF. The CDR3 region has the DNA TGTGCCAGCAGCCCCGCTAGCGGGAGGAGGAACAATGAGCAGTTCTTC.

This clone was observed a single time. The rearrangement links TRBV6-5 to TRBJ1-1; 7 positions agree with TRBD1. Germline V gives CDR1 MNHEY, CDR2 SVGAGI. The V and J ends lost 6 bases and 0 bases, in that order; junction bases with no gene match: 7. This CDR3 contains 15 residues. The CDR3: CASSHTGVMNTEAFF. CDR3 sequence (DNA): TGTGCCAGCAGCCACACAGGGGTTATGAACACTGAAGCTTTCTTT.

The chain employs TRBV10-2 and TRBJ1-1, with TRBD1 matching 8 bases. The CDR3 has 13 amino acids. V was clipped by 4 bases and J by 4 bases; unmatched bases: 2. In germline, CDR1 is WSHSY, CDR2 SAAADI. The CDR3 region is CASSGQGSTEAFF. The CDR3 DNA reads as TGCGCCAGCAGTGGACAGGGGAGCACTGAAGCTTTCTTT.

CDR3 protein: CASSQVSVTSGDTQYF. The CDR3 DNA is TGCGCCAGCAGCCAAGTCTCTGTGACTAGCGGGGATACGCAGTATTTT. The rearrangement joins TRBV4-1 to TRBJ2-3; 10 bases align to TRBD2. Germline V gene data show CDR1 as MGHRA and CDR2 as YSYEKL. The CDR3 is made up of 16 amino acids. Trimming removed 1 base from V and 6 bases from J; junction bases left unmatched: 7.

The genes are TRBV3-1 (or the pseudogene TRBV3-2) and TRBJ2-7; TRBD2 matches at 8 bases. The V segment lost 1 base and the J segment 9 bases; nucleotides outside the gene matches: 11. The CDR3 contains 15 residues. Germline CDR1 and CDR2: LGHDT and YNNKEL (reference sequence). The CDR3 DNA sequence: TGTGCCAGCAGCCAAGGAACTAGCGGAAGCAGGGGGCAGTACTTC. Its protein product is CASSQGTSGSRGQYF.

The chain has TRBV5-1 and TRBJ2-7, with 10 bases matching TRBD2. Germline V CDR1 and CDR2: SGHRS, YFSETQ. Trimming removed 4 bases from V and 0 bases from J; junction bases left unmatched: 7. The CDR3 runs 16 residues. The CDR3 loop reads CASSRGASGSSYEQYF. CDR3 DNA sequence: TGCGCCAGCAGCCGGGGGGCTAGCGGGAGCTCCTACGAGCAGTACTTC. Variable domain in full (rest from reference TRBV5-1 and TRBJ2-7): KAGVTQTPRYLIKTRGQQVTLSCSPISGHRSVSWYQQTPGQGLQFLFEYFSETQRNKGNFPGRFSGRQFSNSRSEMNVSTLELGDSALYLCASSRGASGSSYEQYFGPGTRLTVT.

The J gene is TRBJ2-1, the V gene TRBV27, with 13 bases that match TRBD2. Germline V CDR1 and CDR2: MNHEY, SMNVEV (reference sequence). The CDR3 runs 17 residues. The ends lost 5 bases at V and 4 bases at J; junction bases unmatched: 8. CDR3 residues: CASSLPTSGRRYNEQFF. As DNA, the CDR3 is TGTGCCAGCAGTCTACCGACTAGCGGGAGGAGATACAATGAGCAGTTCTTC.

This chain links TRBV5-1 with TRBJ2-1; no definite D call. Per the germline V gene, CDR1 is SGHRS and CDR2 is YFSETQ. Between the trimmed V and J ends, which lost 3 bases and 3 bases, there was a span of 10 bases. The CDR3 extends over 14 amino acids. The CDR3 loop reads CASSSPGRYNEQFF. CDR3 sequence (DNA): TGCGCCAGCAGCTCCCCTGGCCGCTACAATGAGCAGTTCTTC.

The chain couples TRBV28 to TRBJ1-2; unclear D gene. Trimming shortened V by 5 bases and J by 7 bases, and 5 bases separated the two germline ends. This CDR3 region has 10 residues. The V gene's germline CDR1 is MDHEN and CDR2 SYDVKM. Here the CDR3 reads CASSNSGYTF. In DNA form, the CDR3 reads TGTGCCAGCAGTAACAGTGGCTACACCTTC.

This chain connects TRBV5-4 to TRBJ2-5; 12 positions match TRBD2. There are 16 residues in the CDR3. CDR1 is SGHNT and CDR2 is YYREEE in the germline V gene (reference sequence). V lost 4 bases to trimming and J lost 1 base; unmatched junction nucleotides: 5. CDR3 DNA: TGTGCCAGCAGCCCGGGACTAGCGGGTGGCCAAGAGACCCAGTACTTC. Translation: CASSPGLAGGQETQYF.

The rearrangement links TRBV18 to TRBJ1-5, with D unclear. The CDR3 spans 14 residues. Germline lookup yields CDR1 KGHSH and CDR2 LQKENI. Trimming took off 4 bases at V and 3 bases at J, with 10 bases between the two ends. As DNA, the CDR3 is TGTGCCAGCTCACTGGACGGGAACAATCAGCCCCAGCATTTT. Encoded protein: CASSLDGNNQPQHF.

The chain recombines TRBV6-5 with TRBJ2-2, with TRBD2 identical over 9 bases. CDR1 is MNHEY and CDR2 is SVGAGI in the germline V gene. The CDR3 runs to 16 residues. V lost 0 bases to trimming and J lost 7 bases; unmatched junction nucleotides: 6. DNA of the CDR3: TGTGCCAGCAGTTACTCCACTAGCGGGTCTATCGGGGAGCTGTTTTTT. Translated: CASSYSTSGSIGELFF.

This chain joins TRBV28 and TRBJ2-1; 14 positions agree with TRBD2. The CDR3 runs to 15 residues. Looked up from germline, CDR1 is MDHEN and CDR2 is SYDVKM. Trimming removed 6 bases from V and 8 bases from J; junction bases left unmatched: 6. CDR3 coding DNA: TGTGCCAGCAGCCAGGGACTAGCGGGAGTCTATGAGCAGTTCTTC. It is translated as CASSQGLAGVYEQFF.

For the CDR3, the DNA is TGTGCCAGTAGTATTTGGGACAGGGGGTTGAACTCTGGGGCCAACGTCCTGACTTTC. As protein: CASSIWDRGLNSGANVLTF. The V call is TRBV19, the J call TRBJ2-6; 11 bases are a match to TRBD1. The CDR3 contains 19 residues. Trimming took 3 bases from V and 0 from J; bases not matched to a gene: 7. CDR1 and CDR2 from the germline V gene are LNHDA and SQIVND (reference sequence). Full variable domain (missing parts from reference TRBV19 and TRBJ2-6): DGGITQSPKYLFRKEGQNVTLSCEQNLNHDAMYWYRQDPGQGLRLIYYSQIVNDFQKGDIAEGYSVSREKKESFPLTVTSAQKNPTAFYLCASSIWDRGLNSGANVLTFGAGSRLTVL.

This chain joins TRBV28 and TRBJ2-2, with D unresolved. Germline CDR1 reads MDHEN; CDR2 reads SYDVKM. This CDR3 comprises 13 residues. Between the trimmed V and J ends, which lost 3 bases and 6 bases, there was a span of 8 bases. The CDR3 DNA follows: TGTGCCAGCAGTTTTGAGCTCTCCGGGGAGCTGTTTTTT. This gives the protein CASSFELSGELFF.

This clone has only a few counts. The rearrangement joins TRBV24-1 to TRBJ2-1, with TRBD1 matching 9 bases. This CDR3 has 15 amino acids. With 7 bases clipped from V and 9 bases from J, the junction kept 12 bases outside the gene matches. CDR1 and CDR2 (germline): KGHDR, SFDVKD. In nucleotides, the CDR3 is TGTGCCACCAGCGCCTCCGGGACAGGGCATGCTGAGCAGTTCTTC. Translation gives CATSASGTGHAEQFF.

J is TRBJ2-7 and V is TRBV5-4; 11 nucleotides match TRBD1. From germline, CDR1 is SGHNT and CDR2 YYREEE (reference sequence). The CDR3 spans 15 residues. J was trimmed by 2 bases and V by 0 bases; bases with no gene match: 1. CDR3 nucleotide sequence: TGTGCCAGCAGCTTGGCGGGACAGGGGGCCTACGAGCAGTACTTC. It specifies CASSLAGQGAYEQYF.